The 25 T cell receptor beta chains given below trace back to one sample, sequenced in a study of blood T cell repertoires in COVID-19. The table came from immunoSEQ multiplex PCR; TCRdb's copy has only in-frame clones and leaves some out. The sample records 190,000 or so clones, around 88% being singletons. The sequenced material came from PBMCs or T cells enriched from blood (not recorded which). All receptors come from a woman aged 30 to 39 who had recovered from COVID-19.

The CDR3 region has the DNA TGTGCCAGTAGTATAGGCGCCTCCTACAATGAGCAGTTCTTC. Its protein is CASSIGASYNEQFF. The rearrangement uses TRBV19 and TRBJ2-1; no clear D. The CDR3 has 14 residues. V was pared by 1 base and J by 0 bases, with 4 bases between. In germline, CDR1 is LNHDA, CDR2 SQIVND (reference sequence).

The chain links TRBV5-1 to TRBJ2-3; TRBD2 aligns across 8 bases. The germline V gene encodes CDR1 SGHRS and CDR2 YFSETQ. There are 16 residues in the CDR3. V gave up 0 bases and J gave up 0 bases; unmatched junction bases: 3. DNA for the CDR3: TGCGCCAGCAGCTTGGCGACTAGCGTAAGCACAGATACGCAGTATTTT. Protein product: CASSLATSVSTDTQYF.

The chain recombines TRBV2 with TRBJ2-1, with 8 positions matching TRBD2. This CDR3 spans 13 amino acids. CDR1 and CDR2 from the germline V gene are SNHLY and FYNNEI. The J segment lost 9 bases and the V segment lost 3 bases, leaving 4 bases of the junction unmatched. As DNA, the CDR3 is TGTGCCAGCAGTGACGGGAGGGCCGGTGAGCAGTTCTTC. It encodes CASSDGRAGEQFF.

The rearrangement uses TRBV24-1 and TRBJ1-2, with 8 bases matching TRBD1. Per germline, CDR1 KGHDR and CDR2 SFDVKD. CDR3 length: 15 residues. The CDR3 region is CPITGGRGWGHGYTF. The CDR3 DNA sequence: TGTCCGATCACAGGGGGTAGGGGTTGGGGGCATGGCTACACCTTC.

The chain employs TRBV10-3 and TRBJ2-7, with TRBD2 matching over 8 bases. The CDR3 runs 13 residues. J lost 2 bases, V lost 8 bases, and 5 bases had no gene match. Looked up from germline, CDR1 is ENHRY and CDR2 is SYGVKD. This CDR3 reads CAIASGPTYEQYF. CDR3 nucleotide sequence: TGTGCCATCGCTAGCGGGCCAACCTACGAGCAGTACTTC.

J is TRBJ1-4 and V is TRBV4-1; no clear D. V lost 0 bases and J 7 bases, leaving 12 bases between the germline ends. The length of the CDR3 is 15 residues. From germline, CDR1 is MGHRA and CDR2 YSYEKL. The CDR3 nucleotides read TGCGCCAGCAGCCAAGATAATTTGGAGGGTGAAAAACTGTTTTTT. As protein: CASSQDNLEGEKLFF.

J is TRBJ2-3 and V is TRBV29-1; a possible D gene is TRBD2 (5 bases). Germline V CDR1 and CDR2: SQVTM, ANQGSEA. The CDR3 has 15 residues. Trimming pared 3 bases from V and 2 bases from J, leaving 15 bases between. The CDR3 DNA reads TGCAGCGTTGAGTCCCCTAGCTTTCCCACAGATACGCAGTATTTT. Translating gives CSVESPSFPTDTQYF.

The V and J genes are TRBV6-5 and TRBJ1-2; perhaps TRBD1 as D (6 bases). In germline, CDR1 is MNHEY, CDR2 SVGAGI. V lost 8 bases to trimming and J lost 7 bases, with 17 bases between them. The CDR3 is made up of 13 amino acids. The CDR3 DNA reads as TGTGCCAGCGGGACCGGGACAACCTTTGGCTACACCTTC. This translates into CASGTGTTFGYTF.

This rearrangement joins TRBV24-1 to TRBJ2-7; unclear D gene. The CDR3 is made up of 12 amino acids. Germline CDR1 KGHDR, CDR2 SFDVKD. The V end lost 5 bases, the J end lost 0 bases, and 4 bases lay between the germline ends. The CDR3 sequence: CATSANSYEQYF. CDR3 in DNA: TGTGCCACCAGTGCCAACTCCTACGAGCAGTACTTC.

This clone was seen only once. The genes are TRBV3-1 (or the pseudogene TRBV3-2) and TRBJ2-1; the match to TRBD2 covers 7 bases. V lost 4 bases, J lost 1 base, and 4 bases stayed unmatched. Germline V CDR1 and CDR2: LGHDT, YNNKEL (reference sequence). The CDR3 runs 15 residues. CDR3 in amino acids: CASSPERGSYNEQFF. CDR3 DNA sequence: TGTGCCAGCAGCCCAGAGCGGGGTTCCTACAATGAGCAGTTCTTC.

The gene calls are TRBV7-9 and TRBJ2-3; possibly TRBD1 for D (7 bases). Germline-derived CDR1 and CDR2 are SEHNR and FQNEAQ (reference sequence). Trimming removed 1 base at V and 0 bases at J, with 17 bases between. The CDR3 consists of 18 residues. For the CDR3, the DNA is TGTGCCAGCAGCTTAGATGGAGGGGGCTCTGCTAGCACAGATACGCAGTATTTT. Protein sequence: CASSLDGGGSASTDTQYF.

The chain has TRBV28 and TRBJ2-7; a weak D match, TRBD1 (5 bases). CDR1 is MDHEN and CDR2 is SYDVKM in the germline V gene. Trimming took 5 bases from V and 5 from J, leaving 22 bases between them. The CDR3 is 16 amino acids. CDR3: CASSPRTRVGSDEQYF. The CDR3 DNA reads as TGTGCCAGCAGTCCACGGACAAGGGTTGGGTCCGACGAGCAGTACTTC.

The chain combines TRBV28 with TRBJ1-2; the D is unclear. In germline, CDR1 is MDHEN, CDR2 SYDVKM. V gave up 6 bases and J gave up 5 bases, with 16 bases separating them. This CDR3 region has 14 residues. CDR3 sequence: CASSASGAFYGYTF. DNA for the CDR3: TGTGCCAGCAGCGCGTCGGGAGCTTTTTATGGCTACACCTTC.

V usage is TRBV10-3 and J usage is TRBJ2-1; D unclear. Germline assignment: CDR1 ENHRY and CDR2 SYGVKD. Between the trimmed V and J ends, which lost 8 bases and 1 base, there was a span of 12 bases. CDR3 length equals 14 residues. CDR3: CAIASVNSYNEQFF. The CDR3 DNA reads TGTGCCATCGCCAGCGTAAATTCCTACAATGAGCAGTTCTTC.

The chain couples TRBV19 to TRBJ1-1; 9 positions agree with TRBD1. CDR1 and CDR2 (germline): LNHDA, SQIVND (reference sequence). The length of the CDR3 is 17 residues. The V gene end was trimmed by 4 bases and the J gene end by 1 base; junction bases not matched to a gene: 10. CDR3 in DNA: TGTGCCAGTAGTAACTGGGGACAGGGAGTTCGGAACACTGAAGCTTTCTTT. Protein sequence: CASSNWGQGVRNTEAFF.

J is TRBJ1-4 and V is TRBV12-1; the table gives TRBD1 as D, unverified against the DNA. TRBV12-1 counts as a pseudogene. The CDR3 has 18 amino acids. DNA for the CDR3: TGTGCCAGCAGCGGGTCCAGGCAGGGATGGTTAAGGGTTGAAAAACTGTTTTTT. This encodes CASSGSRQGWLRVEKLFF.

There are a few counts of this clone. The V and J genes are TRBV25-1 and TRBJ2-7; possibly TRBD2 for D (5 bases). The CDR3 extends over 14 amino acids. The V gene lost 4 bases and the J gene lost 1 base, with 11 bases spanning the gap. Per germline, CDR1 MGHDK and CDR2 SYGVNS. CDR3 sequence: CASSGVRGSYEQYF. The CDR3 DNA is TGTGCCAGCAGTGGCGTACGGGGTTCCTACGAGCAGTACTTC.

CDR3 sequence: CASSSAGDEQYF. CDR3 nucleotide sequence: TGCGCCAGCAGCTCCGCAGGGGATGAGCAGTACTTC. The chain links TRBV5-1 to TRBJ2-7; D might be TRBD1 (6 bases). The germline V and J ends were trimmed by 3 bases and 7 bases, with 11 bases remaining between them. The germline V gene encodes CDR1 SGHRS and CDR2 YFSETQ. The CDR3 has 12 amino acids.

J is TRBJ2-6 and V is TRBV2; possible D gene TRBD1, 6 bases. There are 16 residues in the CDR3. Looked up from germline, CDR1 is SNHLY and CDR2 is FYNNEI. V gave up 6 bases and J gave up 0 bases, with 12 bases separating them. The CDR3 nucleotides are TGTGCCAGCAGGGGGACACGAGCCTCTGGGGCCAACGTCCTGACTTTC. Translation gives CASRGTRASGANVLTF.

This rearrangement joins TRBV11-2 to TRBJ2-7, with 7 bases identical to TRBD1. Looked up from germline, CDR1 is SGHAT and CDR2 is FQNNGV. J was trimmed by 2 bases and V by 5 bases; bases with no gene match: 9. The CDR3 spans 15 residues. The CDR3 DNA follows: TGTGCCAGCAGCCGACTTGGGGGACAGACCTACGAGCAGTACTTC. It yields the protein CASSRLGGQTYEQYF.

The chain carries TRBV21-1 and TRBJ2-5; whether TRBD1, the table's D call, matches the DNA was not checked. TRBV21-1 is assigned pseudogene status. This CDR3 spans 17 amino acids. This chain's CDR3 is CAKLLVRDRGLEETQYF. In nucleotides, the CDR3 is TGTGCCAAGCTCTTGGTCCGGGACAGGGGGCTGGAAGAGACCCAGTACTTC.

Many counts were recorded for this clone. CDR3 sequence reads: CASSDSAGGYNEQFF. Written as DNA, the CDR3 is TGTGCCAGCAGTGACTCAGCGGGAGGGTACAATGAGCAGTTCTTC. The chain uses TRBV6-4 and TRBJ2-1, with TRBD2 matching 10 bases. The CDR3 covers 15 residues. V shed 0 bases and J 4 bases; nucleotides not matched to a gene: 0. Germline CDR1 and CDR2: MRHNA and SNTAGT.

The gene calls are TRBV29-1 and TRBJ1-1, with a weak D call TRBD1 (6 bases). Trimming removed 3 bases from V and 5 bases from J, with 13 bases in between. This CDR3 is built from 13 residues. Germline CDR1 SQVTM, CDR2 ANQGSEA. The CDR3 DNA reads as TGCAGCGTTGAGGCAGGGGCTAGGACTGAAGCTTTCTTT. As protein: CSVEAGARTEAFF.

The genes are TRBV4-2 and TRBJ2-5; the D is unclear. CDR3 length equals 13 residues. Germline CDR1 is LGHNA and CDR2 is YNFKEQ. V shed 1 base and J shed 5 bases, with 8 bases lying between them. DNA of the CDR3: TGTGCCAGCAGCCAAGTTGTCGGGGAGACCCAGTACTTC. As protein: CASSQVVGETQYF.

This clone was seen a single time. The rearrangement joins TRBV30 to TRBJ1-4, with D uncertain. The CDR3 has 13 amino acids. The V end lost 5 bases, the J end lost 0 bases, and 7 bases lay between the germline ends. Looked up from germline, CDR1 is GTSNPN and CDR2 is SVGIG (reference sequence). CDR3 sequence reads: CAWSESTNEKLFF. The CDR3 bases are TGTGCCTGGTCGGAGTCAACTAATGAAAAACTGTTTTTT.